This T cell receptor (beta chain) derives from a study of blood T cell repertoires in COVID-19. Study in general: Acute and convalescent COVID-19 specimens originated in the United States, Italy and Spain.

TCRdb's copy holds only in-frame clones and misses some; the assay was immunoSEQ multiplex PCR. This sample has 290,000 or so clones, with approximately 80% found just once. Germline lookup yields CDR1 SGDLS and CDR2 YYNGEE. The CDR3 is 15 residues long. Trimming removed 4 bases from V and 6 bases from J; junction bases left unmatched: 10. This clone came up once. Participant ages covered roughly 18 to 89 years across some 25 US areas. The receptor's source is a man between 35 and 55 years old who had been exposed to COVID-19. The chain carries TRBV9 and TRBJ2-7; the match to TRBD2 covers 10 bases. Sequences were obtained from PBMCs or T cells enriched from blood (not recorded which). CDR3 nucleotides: TGTGCCAGCAGCCGAGGAAGCGGGAGGGTCCGCGAGCAGTACTTC. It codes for CASSRGSGRVREQYF.